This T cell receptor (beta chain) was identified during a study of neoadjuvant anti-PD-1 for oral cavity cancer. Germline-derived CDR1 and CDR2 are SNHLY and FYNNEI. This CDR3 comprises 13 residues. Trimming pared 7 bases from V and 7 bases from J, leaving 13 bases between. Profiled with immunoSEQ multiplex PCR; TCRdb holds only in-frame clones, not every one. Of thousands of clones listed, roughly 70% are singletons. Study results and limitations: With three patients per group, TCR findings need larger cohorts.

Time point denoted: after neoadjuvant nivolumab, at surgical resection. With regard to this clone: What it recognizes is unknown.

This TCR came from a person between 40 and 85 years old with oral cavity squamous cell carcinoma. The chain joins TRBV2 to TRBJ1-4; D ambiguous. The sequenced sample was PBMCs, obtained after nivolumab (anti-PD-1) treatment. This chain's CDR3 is CASTCWECEKLFF. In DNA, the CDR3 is TGTGCCAGCACTTGCTGGGAGTGTGAAAAACTGTTTTTT.